Sequencing of this TCR beta chain was carried out in a study of response to subunit inactivated influenza vaccine. TCRdb itself ran the RT-PCR reads through MiXCR, one entry per CDR3 protein. The data contain about 520,000 distinct CDR3 sequences, about 25% of them seen just once; the ten biggest clones take up approximately 1.9%. The table lists this clonotype with many counts. Its antigen is unidentified. Study-wide results and caveats: The authors suggested that every seasonal influenza vaccination recruits few new T cells.

Germline CDR1 reads MDHEN; CDR2 reads SYDVKM. This CDR3 region has 13 residues. V was cut by 4 bases and J by 7 bases, with 13 bases left in between. This sequence was found in a man aged 50-60 years who received an inactivated influenza vaccine. The chain is built from TRBV28 and TRBJ2-5, with a weak D call TRBD1 (5 bases). Specimen: CD4+ T cells sorted from PBMCs, collected around 5 days after vaccination. CDR3 coding DNA: TGTGCCAGCAGTTACCAGCAGGGTGGGACCCAGTACTTC. As protein: CASSYQQGGTQYF.